This TCR beta chain was obtained from a study of shared clonotypes between healthy human individuals. Caucasian adults residing in Nashville, Tennessee made up all the donors. Trimming stripped 5 bases from V and 5 bases from J, with 17 bases between. This CDR3 is built from 15 residues. Germline V CDR1 and CDR2: MGHDK, SYGVNS. Study-wide results and limits: Estimated richness was generally greater in naive than memory subsets.

This clone appeared a single time. The target antigen is unknown. Here immunoSEQ multiplex PCR was the method, and the copy in TCRdb shows in-frame clones only, minus some. The sample holds 2 million to 3 million clones, more than 85% seen once. The sample comprised naive CD4+ T cells from PBMCs. Subset reported: CD45RA+ positively selected. This clonotype originated in a man younger than 35 in good health. Some clones in this sample may be carry-over from other donors' samples. The chain employs TRBV25-1 and TRBJ2-3, with TRBD2 as a possible D gene (5 bases). Here the CDR3 reads CASSPRDSARDTQYF. CDR3 DNA: TGTGCCAGCAGTCCTCGCGATAGCGCCAGAGATACGCAGTATTTT.